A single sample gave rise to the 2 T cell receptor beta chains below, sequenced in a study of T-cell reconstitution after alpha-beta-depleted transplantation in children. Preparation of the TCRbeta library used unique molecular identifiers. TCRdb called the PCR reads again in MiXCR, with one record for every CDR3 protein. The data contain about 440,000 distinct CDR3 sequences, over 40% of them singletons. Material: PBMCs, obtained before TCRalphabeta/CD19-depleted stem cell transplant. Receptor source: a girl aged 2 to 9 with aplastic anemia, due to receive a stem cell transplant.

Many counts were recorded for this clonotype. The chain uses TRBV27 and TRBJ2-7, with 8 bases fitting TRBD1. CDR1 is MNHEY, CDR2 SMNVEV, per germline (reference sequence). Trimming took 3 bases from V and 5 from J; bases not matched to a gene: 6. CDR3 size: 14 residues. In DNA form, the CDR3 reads TGTGCCAGCAGTTTCAAGTCAGGGGGCAACGAGCAGTACTTC. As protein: CASSFKSGGNEQYF.

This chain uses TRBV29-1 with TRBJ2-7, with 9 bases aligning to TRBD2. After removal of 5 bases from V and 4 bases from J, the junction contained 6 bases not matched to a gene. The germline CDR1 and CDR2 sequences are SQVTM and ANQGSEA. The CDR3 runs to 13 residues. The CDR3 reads CSVPGLAGYEQYF. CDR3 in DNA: TGCAGCGTTCCCGGGCTAGCGGGGTACGAGCAGTACTTC.